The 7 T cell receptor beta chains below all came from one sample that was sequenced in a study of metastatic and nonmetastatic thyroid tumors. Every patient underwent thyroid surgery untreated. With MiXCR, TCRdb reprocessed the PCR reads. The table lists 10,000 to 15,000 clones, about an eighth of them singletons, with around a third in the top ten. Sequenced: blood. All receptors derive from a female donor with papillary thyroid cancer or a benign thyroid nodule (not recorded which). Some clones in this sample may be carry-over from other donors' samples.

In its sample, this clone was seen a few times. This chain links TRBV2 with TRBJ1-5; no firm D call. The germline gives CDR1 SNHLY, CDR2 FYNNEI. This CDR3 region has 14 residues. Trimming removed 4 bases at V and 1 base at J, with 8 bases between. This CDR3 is CASSGSASNQPQHF. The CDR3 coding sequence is TGTGCCAGCAGTGGATCAGCGAGCAATCAGCCCCAGCATTTT.

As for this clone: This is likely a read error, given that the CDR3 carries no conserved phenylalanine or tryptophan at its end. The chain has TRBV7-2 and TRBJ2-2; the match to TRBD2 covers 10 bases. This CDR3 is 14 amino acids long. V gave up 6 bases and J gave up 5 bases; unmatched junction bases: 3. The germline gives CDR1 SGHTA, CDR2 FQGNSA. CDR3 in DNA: TGTGCCAGCAGTATGACTAGCGGGACCGGGGAGCTGTTTCTT. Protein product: CASSMTSGTGELFL.

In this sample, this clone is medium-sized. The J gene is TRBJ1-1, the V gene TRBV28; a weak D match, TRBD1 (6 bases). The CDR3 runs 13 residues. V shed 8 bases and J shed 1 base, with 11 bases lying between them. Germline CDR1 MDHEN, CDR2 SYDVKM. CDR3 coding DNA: TGTGCCAGCCTACAGGGCGAGAACACTGAAGCTTTCTTT. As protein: CASLQGENTEAFF.

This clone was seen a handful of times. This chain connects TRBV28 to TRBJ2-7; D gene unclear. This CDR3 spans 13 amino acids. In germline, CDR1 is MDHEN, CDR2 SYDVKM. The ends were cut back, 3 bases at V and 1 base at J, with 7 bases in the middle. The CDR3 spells CASSLRQSYEQYF. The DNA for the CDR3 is TGTGCCAGCAGTTTGAGGCAGTCCTACGAGCAGTACTTC.

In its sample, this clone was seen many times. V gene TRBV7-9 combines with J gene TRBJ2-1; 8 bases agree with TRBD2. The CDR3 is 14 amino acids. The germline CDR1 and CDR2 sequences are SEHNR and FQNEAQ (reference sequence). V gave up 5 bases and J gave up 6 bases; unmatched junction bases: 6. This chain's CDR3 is CASSDTGTSNEQFF. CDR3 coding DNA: TGTGCCAGCAGCGATACTGGGACTAGCAATGAGCAGTTCTTC. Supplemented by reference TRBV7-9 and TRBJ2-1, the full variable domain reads DTGVSQNPRHKITKRGQNVTFRCDPISEHNRLYWYRQTLGQGPEFLTYFQNEAQLEKSRLLSDRFSAERPKGSFSTLEIQRTEQGDSAMYLCASSDTGTSNEQFFGPGTRLTVL.

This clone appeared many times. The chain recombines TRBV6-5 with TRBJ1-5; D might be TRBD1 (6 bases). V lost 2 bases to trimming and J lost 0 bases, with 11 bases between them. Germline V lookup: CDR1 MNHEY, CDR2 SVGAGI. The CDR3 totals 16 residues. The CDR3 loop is CASSYARQDSNQPQHF. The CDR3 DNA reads TGTGCCAGCAGTTACGCCCGACAGGATAGCAATCAGCCCCAGCATTTT.

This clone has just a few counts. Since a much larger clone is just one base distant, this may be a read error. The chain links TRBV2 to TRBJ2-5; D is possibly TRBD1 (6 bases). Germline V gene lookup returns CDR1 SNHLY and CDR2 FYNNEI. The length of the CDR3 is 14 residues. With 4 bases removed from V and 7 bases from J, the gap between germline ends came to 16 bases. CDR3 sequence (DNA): TGTGCCAGCAGTGCCCCGTCGGACAGACGGACCCAGTACTTC. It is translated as CASSAPSDRRTQYF. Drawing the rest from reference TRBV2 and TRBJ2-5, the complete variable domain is EPEVTQTPSHQVTQMGQEVILRCVPISNHLYFYWYRQILGQKVEFLVSFYNNEISEKSEIFDDQFSVERPDGSNFTLKIRSTKLEDSAMYFCASSAPSDRRTQYFGPGTRLLVL.